The 28 T cell receptor beta chains listed next were all sequenced from one sample in a study of blood T cell repertoires in COVID-19. Libraries were prepared by immunoSEQ multiplex PCR; TCRdb keeps only in-frame clonotypes and omits some of them. The sample contains 150,000 to 200,000 clones, more than 70% of which appear only once. Sequencing used peripheral blood. These receptor sequences come from a woman aged 25 to 45 with acute or convalescent COVID-19.

The genes are TRBV19 and TRBJ1-2, with a weak D call TRBD1 (6 bases). V was trimmed by 2 bases and J by 6 bases, leaving 13 bases between them. CDR1 is LNHDA and CDR2 is SQIVND in the germline V gene (reference sequence). The length of the CDR3 is 14 residues. The CDR3 sequence: CASSIKGGSNGYTF. The CDR3 DNA reads as TGTGCCAGTAGTATAAAGGGGGGGTCGAATGGCTACACCTTC.

The gene calls are TRBV7-9 and TRBJ1-2, with 7 bases aligning to TRBD1. V lost 5 bases to trimming and J lost 4 bases; unmatched junction nucleotides: 7. The V gene's germline CDR1 is SEHNR and CDR2 FQNEAQ (reference sequence). The CDR3 covers 14 residues. This CDR3 reads CASSPGQILYGYTF. CDR3 nucleotide sequence: TGTGCCAGCAGCCCGGGACAGATCCTCTATGGCTACACCTTC.

The gene calls are TRBV6-4 and TRBJ2-7; 7 positions agree with TRBD2. V lost 2 bases and J lost 0; bases outside the gene matches: 4. The CDR3 sequence is 15 residues long. The germline V gene has CDR1 MRHNA and CDR2 SNTAGT. The CDR3 sequence: CASSDGGRASYEQYF. The CDR3 DNA is TGTGCCAGCAGTGACGGCGGGAGAGCCTCCTACGAGCAGTACTTC.

The V gene is TRBV7-9, the J gene TRBJ2-1; 8 nucleotides match TRBD2. V trimming: 3 bases; J trimming: 6 bases; junction bases outside the gene matches: 7. Germline CDR1 reads SEHNR; CDR2 reads FQNEAQ (reference sequence). This CDR3 contains 15 residues. CDR3 in amino acids: CASSFSGTRVNEQFF. Here the CDR3 DNA reads TGTGCCAGCAGCTTCTCCGGGACTAGAGTCAATGAGCAGTTCTTC.

This chain connects TRBV24-1 to TRBJ2-6, with D unresolved. This CDR3 spans 12 amino acids. Germline CDR1 KGHDR, CDR2 SFDVKD. V was trimmed by 9 bases and J by 3 bases, leaving 5 bases between them. The CDR3 DNA is TGTGCCACCGGAGATGGGGCCAACGTCCTGACTTTC. As protein: CATGDGANVLTF.

The chain employs TRBV24-1 and TRBJ2-1; D perhaps matches TRBD2 (6 bases). The ends were cut back, 11 bases at V and 5 bases at J, with 9 bases in the middle. The CDR3 is made up of 11 amino acids. Germline-derived CDR1 and CDR2 are KGHDR and SFDVKD. CDR3 amino acids: CASQRDNEQFF. The CDR3 region has the DNA TGTGCCAGCCAGCGGGACAATGAGCAGTTCTTC.

A single count supports this clone. This rearrangement joins TRBV3-1 (or the pseudogene TRBV3-2) to TRBJ2-7; 11 bases align to TRBD2. Germline V gives CDR1 LGHDT, CDR2 YNNKEL (reference sequence). This CDR3 has 14 amino acids. The junction had 1 base not matched to a gene; V was cut back by 3 bases and J by 3 bases. CDR3 nucleotides: TGTGCCAGCAGCCACGGGACTAGCGGCTACGAGCAGTACTTC. Amino acid sequence: CASSHGTSGYEQYF.

V gene TRBV19 combines with J gene TRBJ1-1; D ambiguous. V was shortened by 3 bases and J by 2 bases, with 7 bases between the two germline ends. The CDR3 length is 13 residues. Germline V gives CDR1 LNHDA, CDR2 SQIVND (reference sequence). Written as DNA, the CDR3 is TGTGCCAGTAGTATCGGTAGAAACACTGAAGCTTTCTTT. This gives the protein CASSIGRNTEAFF.

The chain combines TRBV28 with TRBJ1-2, with TRBD1 matching over 10 bases. V was pared by 5 bases and J by 6 bases, with 3 bases of the junction left unmatched. The CDR3 spans 13 residues. The germline V gene has CDR1 MDHEN and CDR2 SYDVKM. The CDR3 sequence is CASSLDRGHGYTF. In DNA form, the CDR3 reads TGTGCCAGCAGTCTCGACAGGGGGCATGGCTACACCTTC.

The chain is built from TRBV20-1 and TRBJ2-1, with TRBD2 as a possible D gene (6 bases). Germline assignment: CDR1 DFQATT and CDR2 SNEGSKA (reference sequence). CDR3 length: 13 amino acids. V lost 3 bases and J lost 3, with 9 bases in between. The CDR3 spells CSASEGGYNEQFF. CDR3 bases: TGCAGTGCTAGTGAGGGAGGCTACAATGAGCAGTTCTTC.

The chain employs TRBV28 and TRBJ1-2, with 9 bases fitting TRBD1. V dropped 5 bases and J dropped 6; count of bases not matched to a gene: 10. The CDR3 sequence is 15 residues long. The V gene's germline CDR1 is MDHEN and CDR2 SYDVKM. The CDR3: CASSPIPTGGDGYTF. For the CDR3, the DNA is TGTGCCAGCAGTCCGATCCCGACAGGGGGGGATGGCTACACCTTC.

V is TRBV3-1 (or the pseudogene TRBV3-2) and J is TRBJ2-5; weak D call: TRBD1 (6 bases). CDR1 is LGHDT, CDR2 YNNKEL, per germline (reference sequence). The CDR3 sequence is 14 residues long. Trimming left V 5 bases short and J 7 bases short, with 17 bases between. The CDR3 bases are TGTGCCAGCAGCTGGGTGGGGGCTTTTGCGACCCAGTACTTC. This gives the protein CASSWVGAFATQYF.

This chain joins TRBV5-1 and TRBJ2-3; the match to TRBD2 covers 7 bases. J gave up 2 bases and V 4 bases, and 13 bases lay outside the gene matches. Germline V gene sequence: CDR1 SGHRS, CDR2 YFSETQ. The CDR3 is 17 amino acids. CDR3 nucleotide sequence: TGCGCCAGCAGCCTAGGACTAGTTAGTGGTTTCACAGATACGCAGTATTTT. This encodes CASSLGLVSGFTDTQYF.

The chain uses TRBV29-1 and TRBJ1-1; a weak D match, TRBD1 (6 bases). Between the trimmed V and J ends, which lost 4 bases and 8 bases, there was a span of 17 bases. This CDR3 spans 13 amino acids. The V gene's germline CDR1 is SQVTM and CDR2 ANQGSEA. CDR3 loop: CSVVGGTRQEAFF. The CDR3 nucleotides read TGCAGCGTTGTGGGGGGGACAAGACAGGAAGCTTTCTTT.

The V gene is TRBV6-4, the J gene TRBJ1-5; 9 positions match TRBD1. Germline-derived CDR1 and CDR2 are MRHNA and SNTAGT. This CDR3 region has 15 residues. J gave up 3 bases and V 6 bases, and 6 bases lay outside the gene matches. As DNA, the CDR3 is TGTGCCAGCAGGAGGGACAGGGATATCAATCAGCCCCAGCATTTT. Protein sequence: CASRRDRDINQPQHF.

The rearrangement links TRBV5-4 to TRBJ2-5, with D perhaps matching TRBD2 (5 bases). The CDR3 is 14 residues long. Germline V gene data show CDR1 as SGHNT and CDR2 as YYREEE (reference sequence). Trimming removed 1 base at V and 7 bases at J, with 14 bases between. In DNA form, the CDR3 reads TGTGCCAGCAGCTTGACAGCGGACTCCTTGACCCAGTACTTC. It encodes CASSLTADSLTQYF. The whole variable domain, filled in from reference TRBV5-4 and TRBJ2-5, reads ETGVTQSPTHLIKTRGQQVTLRCSSQSGHNTVSWYQQALGQGPQFIFQYYREEENGRGNFPPRFSGLQFPNYSSELNVNALELDDSALYLCASSLTADSLTQYFGPGTRLLVL.

The chain uses TRBV7-9 and TRBJ2-7; tentatively, D is TRBD2 (6 bases). V was trimmed by 10 bases and J by 4 bases, leaving 17 bases between them. The CDR3 has 13 amino acids. The V gene's germline CDR1 is SEHNR and CDR2 FQNEAQ (reference sequence). The CDR3 nucleotides are TGTGCCACCCAGCTTTCGGGGGAGTACGAGCAGTACTTC. Protein sequence: CATQLSGEYEQYF. The full variable domain, with the rest looked up from reference TRBV7-9 and TRBJ2-7, is DTGVSQNPRHKITKRGQNVTFRCDPISEHNRLYWYRQTLGQGPEFLTYFQNEAQLEKSRLLSDRFSAERPKGSFSTLEIQRTEQGDSAMYLCATQLSGEYEQYFGPGTRLTVT.

The chain recombines TRBV6-1 with TRBJ2-1; 7 positions match TRBD1. The CDR3 consists of 16 residues. Per germline, CDR1 MNHNS and CDR2 SASEGT. V gave up 3 bases and J gave up 3 bases; unmatched junction bases: 8. The CDR3 reads CASSDLPGQSYNEQFF. CDR3 bases: TGTGCCAGCAGTGACCTACCGGGACAGAGCTACAATGAGCAGTTCTTC.

The chain carries TRBV6-5 and TRBJ1-6; D is unclear. V lost 5 bases and J 10 bases, leaving 18 bases between the germline ends. The CDR3 runs to 15 residues. CDR1 MNHEY and CDR2 SVGAGI come from the germline V gene. CDR3: CASSRTGKIDSPLHF. CDR3 nucleotide sequence: TGTGCCAGCAGTCGGACCGGGAAAATAGACTCACCCCTCCACTTT.

This chain joins TRBV27 and TRBJ2-1, with 7 bases fitting TRBD2. Germline CDR1 is MNHEY and CDR2 is SMNVEV (reference sequence). The V segment lost 7 bases and the J segment 1 base; nucleotides outside the gene matches: 7. CDR3 length equals 15 residues. The CDR3 DNA is TGTGCCAGCATGGGGGGGAGAATATCCTACAATGAGCAGTTCTTC. Encoded protein: CASMGGRISYNEQFF.

This sequence joins TRBV10-3 and TRBJ2-2, with 7 bases aligning to TRBD2. Germline CDR1 ENHRY, CDR2 SYGVKD. This CDR3 comprises 14 residues. V was pared by 10 bases and J by 3 bases, with 8 bases of the junction left unmatched. CDR3 in amino acids: CATRGRQDTGELFF. CDR3 nucleotides: TGTGCCACCCGCGGGAGACAAGACACCGGGGAGCTGTTTTTT.

The CDR3 DNA follows: TGTGCCAGCAGCCCGGGGGGAGCCCCGACGTACGAGCAGTACTTC. Amino acids: CASSPGGAPTYEQYF. The chain joins TRBV28 to TRBJ2-7; 7 positions match TRBD2. V lost 6 bases to trimming and J lost 4 bases; unmatched junction nucleotides: 12. The CDR3 has 15 amino acids. Germline V CDR1 and CDR2: MDHEN, SYDVKM.

The chain employs TRBV18 and TRBJ2-2, with D possibly matching TRBD2 (5 bases). The length of the CDR3 is 15 residues. Trimming pared 2 bases from V and 0 bases from J, leaving 7 bases between. Per germline, CDR1 KGHSH and CDR2 LQKENI. CDR3 in amino acids: CASSPVLANTGELFF. The CDR3 bases are TGTGCCAGCTCACCAGTACTAGCGAACACCGGGGAGCTGTTTTTT.

This CDR3 reads CASSIVTPRELFF. DNA of the CDR3: TGTGCCAGTAGTATAGTCACTCCCCGGGAGCTGTTTTTT. V usage is TRBV19 and J usage is TRBJ2-2; no clear D. Trimming stripped 1 base from V and 9 bases from J, with 9 bases between. This CDR3 contains 13 residues. Germline V CDR1 and CDR2: LNHDA, SQIVND (reference sequence).

The genes are TRBV19 and TRBJ1-4, with 9 nucleotides matching TRBD1. Germline trimming cut 8 bases from V and 9 bases from J; bases unmatched to any gene: 16. From germline, CDR1 is LNHDA and CDR2 SQIVND (reference sequence). This CDR3 contains 16 residues. The CDR3 DNA follows: TGTGCCAGTCGGGGACAGGGTTTCCTAACGAATCAAAAACTGTTTTTT. As protein: CASRGQGFLTNQKLFF.

The rearrangement uses TRBV5-6 and TRBJ1-1, with D hard to call. CDR1 SGHDT and CDR2 YYEEEE come from the germline V gene. V lost 3 bases to trimming and J lost 1 base, with 13 bases between them. The CDR3 is 15 amino acids. CDR3 region: CASSSYGRGNTEAFF. CDR3 coding DNA: TGTGCCAGCAGCTCTTACGGCCGGGGGAACACTGAAGCTTTCTTT. The complete variable domain, with remaining parts taken from reference TRBV5-6 and TRBJ1-1, reads DAGVTQSPTHLIKTRGQQVTLRCSPKSGHDTVSWYQQALGQGPQFIFQYYEEEERQRGNFPDRFSGHQFPNYSSELNVNALLLGDSALYLCASSSYGRGNTEAFFGQGTRLTVV.

This clone showed up just once. The CDR3 bases are TGTGCCAGCAGTCTCACCGGGAGCTCCTACGAGCAGTACTTC. Amino acids: CASSLTGSSYEQYF. The chain has TRBV28 and TRBJ2-7; D may be TRBD2 (6 bases). Germline CDR1 and CDR2: MDHEN and SYDVKM. CDR3 length equals 14 residues. V dropped 5 bases and J dropped 0 bases, with 11 bases sitting between them.

In DNA, the CDR3 is TGTGCCAGCAGCCAGGAAACGGGTCCGGACACCGGGGAGCTGTTTTTT. Its protein product is CASSQETGPDTGELFF. The chain employs TRBV4-2 and TRBJ2-2; D not resolved. There are 16 residues in the CDR3. Germline CDR1 LGHNA, CDR2 YNFKEQ. V lost 3 bases to trimming and J lost 3 bases, with 14 bases between them.